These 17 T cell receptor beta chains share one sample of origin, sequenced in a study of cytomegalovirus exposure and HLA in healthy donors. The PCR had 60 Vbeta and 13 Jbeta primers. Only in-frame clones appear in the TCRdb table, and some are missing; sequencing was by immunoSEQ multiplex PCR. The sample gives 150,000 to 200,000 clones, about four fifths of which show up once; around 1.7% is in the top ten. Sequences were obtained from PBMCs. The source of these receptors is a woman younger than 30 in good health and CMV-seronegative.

The CDR3 region is CASTPRGRGYGYTF. The CDR3, as DNA: TGTGCCAGCACCCCGAGAGGGAGGGGGTATGGCTACACCTTC. The chain is built from TRBV28 and TRBJ1-2, with D possibly matching TRBD1 (6 bases). This CDR3 has 14 residues. The germline V and J ends were trimmed by 7 bases and 5 bases, with 17 bases remaining between them. CDR1 is MDHEN, CDR2 SYDVKM, per germline.

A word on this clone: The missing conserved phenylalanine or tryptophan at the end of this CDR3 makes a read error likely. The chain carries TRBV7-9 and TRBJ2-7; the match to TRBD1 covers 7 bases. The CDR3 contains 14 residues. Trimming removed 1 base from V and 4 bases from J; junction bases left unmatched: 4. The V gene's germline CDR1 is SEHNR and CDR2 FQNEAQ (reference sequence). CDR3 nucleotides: TGTGCCAGCAGCTTAGGGACAGGTCCTTACGAGCAGTACCTC. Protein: CASSLGTGPYEQYL.

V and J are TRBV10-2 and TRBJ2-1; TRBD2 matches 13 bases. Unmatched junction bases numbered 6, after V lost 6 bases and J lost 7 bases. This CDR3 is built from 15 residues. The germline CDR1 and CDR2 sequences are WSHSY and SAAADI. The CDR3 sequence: CASRETSGRSNEQFF. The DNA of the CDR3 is TGCGCCAGCAGGGAGACTAGCGGGAGGTCGAATGAGCAGTTCTTC.

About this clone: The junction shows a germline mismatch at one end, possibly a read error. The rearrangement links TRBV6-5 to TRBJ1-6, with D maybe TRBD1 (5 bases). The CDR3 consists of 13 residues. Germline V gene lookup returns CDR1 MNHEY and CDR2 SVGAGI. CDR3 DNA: TGTGCCAGCAGTAACTCACAGGTCTCACCCCTCCACTTT. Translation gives CASSNSQVSPLHF.

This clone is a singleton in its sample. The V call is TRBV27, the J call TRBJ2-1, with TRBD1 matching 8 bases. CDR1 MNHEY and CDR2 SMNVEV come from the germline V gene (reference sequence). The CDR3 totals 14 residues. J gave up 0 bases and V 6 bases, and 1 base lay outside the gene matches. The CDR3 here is CASRDRGSYNEQFF. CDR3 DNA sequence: TGTGCCAGCAGAGACAGGGGCTCCTACAATGAGCAGTTCTTC.

The CDR3 DNA sequence: TGTGCCAGTAGTATTAGGGAGCGGGAGGCTCGAGATACGCAGTATTTT. Amino acids: CASSIREREARDTQYF. The rearrangement joins TRBV19 to TRBJ2-3; TRBD2 agrees at 9 bases. With V trimmed by 3 bases and J by 5 bases, 9 bases remained unmatched. The CDR3 is 16 amino acids. The germline gives CDR1 LNHDA, CDR2 SQIVND (reference sequence).

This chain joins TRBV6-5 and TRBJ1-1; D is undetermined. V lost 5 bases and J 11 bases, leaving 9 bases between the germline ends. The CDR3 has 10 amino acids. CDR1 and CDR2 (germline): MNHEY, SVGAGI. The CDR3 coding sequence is TGTGCCAGCAGTGAATTACTTGCTTTCTTT. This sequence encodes CASSELLAFF.

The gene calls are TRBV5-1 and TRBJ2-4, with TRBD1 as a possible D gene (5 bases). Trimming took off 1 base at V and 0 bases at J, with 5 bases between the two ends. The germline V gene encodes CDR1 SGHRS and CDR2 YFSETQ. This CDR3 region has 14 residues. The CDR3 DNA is TGCGCCAGCAGCTTGCAGGGAGCCAAAAACATTCAGTACTTC. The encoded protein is CASSLQGAKNIQYF.

The CDR3 DNA sequence: TGTGCCTGGAGTGTACTGGGCGGGAGCGAGCAGTACGTC. Translating it yields CAWSVLGGSEQYV. V usage is TRBV30 and J usage is TRBJ2-7; 7 bases fit TRBD2. The CDR3 has 13 amino acids. Germline CDR1 reads GTSNPN; CDR2 reads SVGIG (reference sequence). Trimming at V came to 0 bases and at J to 6 bases, leaving 5 bases not matched to a gene.

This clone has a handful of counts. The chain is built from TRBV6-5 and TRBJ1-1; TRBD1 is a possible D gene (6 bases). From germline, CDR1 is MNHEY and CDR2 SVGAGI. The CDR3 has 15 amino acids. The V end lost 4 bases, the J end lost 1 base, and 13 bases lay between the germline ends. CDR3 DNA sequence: TGTGCCAGCAGTTCCCCGGGACACACGAACACTGAAGCTTTCTTT. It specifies CASSSPGHTNTEAFF.

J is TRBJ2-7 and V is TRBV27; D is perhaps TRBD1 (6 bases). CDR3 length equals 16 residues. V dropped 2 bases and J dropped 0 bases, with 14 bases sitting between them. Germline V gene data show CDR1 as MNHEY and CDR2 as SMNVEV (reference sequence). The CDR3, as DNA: TGTGCCAGCAGTTTAGAACAGGGCTCATGCTCCTACGAGCAGTACGTC. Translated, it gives CASSLEQGSCSYEQYV.

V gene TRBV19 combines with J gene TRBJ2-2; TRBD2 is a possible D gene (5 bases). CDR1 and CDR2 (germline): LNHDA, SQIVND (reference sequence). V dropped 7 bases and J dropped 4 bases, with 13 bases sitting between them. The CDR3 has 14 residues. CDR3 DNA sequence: TGTGCCAGTACCCCGAGGGAGATCACCGGGGAGCTGTTTTTT. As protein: CASTPREITGELFF.

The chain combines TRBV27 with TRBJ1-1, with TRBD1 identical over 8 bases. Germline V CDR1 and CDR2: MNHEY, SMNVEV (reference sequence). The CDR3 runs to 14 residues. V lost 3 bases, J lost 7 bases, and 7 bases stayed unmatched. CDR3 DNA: TGTGCCAGCAGTTTCCCGGGACAGGAGGGTGAAGCTTTCTTT. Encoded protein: CASSFPGQEGEAFF.

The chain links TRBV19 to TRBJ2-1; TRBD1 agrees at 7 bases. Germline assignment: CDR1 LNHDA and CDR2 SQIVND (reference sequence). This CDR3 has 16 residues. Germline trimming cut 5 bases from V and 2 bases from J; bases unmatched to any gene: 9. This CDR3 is CASSGARDSPYNEQFF. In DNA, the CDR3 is TGTGCCAGTAGTGGGGCCCGGGACAGCCCCTACAATGAGCAGTTCTTC.

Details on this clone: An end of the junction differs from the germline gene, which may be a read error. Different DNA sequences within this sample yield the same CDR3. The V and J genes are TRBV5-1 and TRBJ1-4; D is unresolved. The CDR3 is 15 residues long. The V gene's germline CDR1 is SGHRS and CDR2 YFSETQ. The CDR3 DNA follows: TGCGCCAGTAGCTTGGCCAGAAGTACTAATGAAAAACTGTTTTTT. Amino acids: CASSLARSTNEKLFF. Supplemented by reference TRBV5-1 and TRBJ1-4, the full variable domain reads KAGVTQTPRYLIKTRGQQVTLSCSPISGHRSVSWYQQTPGQGLQFLFEYFSETQRNKGNFPGRFSGRQFSNSRSEMNVSTLELGDSALYLCASSLARSTNEKLFFGSGTQLSVL.

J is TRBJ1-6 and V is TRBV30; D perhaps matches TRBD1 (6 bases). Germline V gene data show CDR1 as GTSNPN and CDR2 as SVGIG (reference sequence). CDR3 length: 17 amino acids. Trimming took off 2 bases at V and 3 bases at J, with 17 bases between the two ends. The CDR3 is CAWSTAPTGGYNSPLHF. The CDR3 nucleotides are TGTGCCTGGAGTACCGCCCCGACAGGAGGCTATAATTCACCCCTCCACTTT.

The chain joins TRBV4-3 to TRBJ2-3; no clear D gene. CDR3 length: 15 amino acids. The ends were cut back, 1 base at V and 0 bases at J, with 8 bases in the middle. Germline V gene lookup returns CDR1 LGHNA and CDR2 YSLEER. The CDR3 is CASSQVFTSTDTQYF. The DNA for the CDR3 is TGCGCCAGCAGCCAAGTGTTCACAAGCACAGATACGCAGTATTTT.